This paragraph covers one T cell receptor (beta chain) sequence. In the source study's methods: Amplification of reference gene primers was used by the study to estimate nucleated cell counts. The assay was immunoSEQ multiplex PCR, and TCRdb's table has in-frame clones only and misses some. From that table come the V and J calls and clone size; the DNA was used to work out D and trimming. Among roughly 290,000 clones listed, about 89% were seen once. This entry is derived from a study of blood T cell repertoires in COVID-19. Overall study: From T cells, B-cell-depleted T cells, or PBMCs came the material, which was cDNA or gDNA.

The CDR3 has 11 residues. V lost 3 bases, J lost 3 bases, and 3 bases lay in between. The clonotype comes from an older woman with acute or convalescent COVID-19. This chain links TRBV12-3 or TRBV12-4 with TRBJ2-7; D is unresolved. Sequenced material: peripheral blood. CDR3 sequence (DNA): TGTGCCAGCAGTTTCGGCTACGAGCAGTACTTC. It encodes CASSFGYEQYF.